One sample yielded the 15 T cell receptor beta chains listed below, sequenced in a study of patients and donors after allogeneic stem cell transplantation. TCRdb reprocessed the RT-PCR reads with MiXCR, giving one entry per CDR3 protein. The sample comprises about a million distinct CDR3 sequences, more than 15% of which are singletons, and around 5.5% rests with the top ten. Sequencing was done on a sample of blood, either unsorted or a sorted T cell fraction (not recorded which). The origin of the receptors is a human donor who was either an allogeneic HSCT recipient or a stem cell or donor lymphocyte infusion donor (not recorded which). It is not recorded whose cells these are; they may come from a transplant donor.

V usage is TRBV20-1 and J usage is TRBJ2-5; D unclear. The CDR3 is 14 amino acids. V was clipped by 5 bases and J by 4 bases, with 17 bases between them. Germline CDR1 reads DFQATT; CDR2 reads SNEGSKA (reference sequence). This chain's CDR3 is CSAELGPQGETQYF. DNA for the CDR3: TGCAGTGCTGAGTTGGGCCCTCAAGGAGAGACCCAGTACTTC.

This clonotype has a handful of counts. The chain has TRBV12-3 or TRBV12-4 and TRBJ2-2; 7 bases match TRBD1. The junction had 15 bases not matched to a gene; V was cut back by 8 bases and J by 0 bases. This CDR3 comprises 18 residues. The CDR3 region is CASPKPLHRGSNTGELFF. In nucleotides, the CDR3 is TGTGCCAGCCCTAAGCCCCTTCACAGGGGATCGAACACCGGGGAGCTGTTTTTT.

V usage is TRBV6-5 and J usage is TRBJ2-1; D is possibly TRBD1 or TRBD2 (6 bases each). This CDR3 is 15 amino acids long. V was trimmed by 2 bases and J by 8 bases, leaving 16 bases between them. The germline gives CDR1 MNHEY, CDR2 SVGAGI. The CDR3 DNA reads TGTGCCAGCAGTTACCTCCCGGGGGCGCGGGATGAGCAGTTCTTC. As protein: CASSYLPGARDEQFF.

This clonotype was observed a handful of times. The chain has TRBV14 and TRBJ2-7; a weak D match, TRBD2 (7 bases). With 8 bases removed from V and 3 bases from J, the gap between germline ends came to 11 bases. The CDR3 runs 12 residues. Germline CDR1 SGHDN, CDR2 FVKESK. DNA for the CDR3: TGTGCCAGCGGGGGGGCCAGCTACGAGCAGTACTTC. It is translated as CASGGASYEQYF.

This clonotype was detected a few times. The V call is TRBV5-6, the J call TRBJ2-7; D could derive from TRBD1 or TRBD2 (5 bases each). V lost 3 bases and J lost 7, with 14 bases in between. CDR1 SGHDT and CDR2 YYEEEE come from the germline V gene. The CDR3 has 13 residues. The CDR3 nucleotides read TGTGCCAGCAGCTCCGACGTTTGGGGGGAGCAGTACTTC. Amino acid sequence: CASSSDVWGEQYF.

The gene calls are TRBV29-1 and TRBJ1-3; no clear D gene. V lost 5 bases and J lost 0, with 8 bases in between. In germline, CDR1 is SQVTM, CDR2 ANQGSEA. The CDR3 spans 13 residues. The CDR3 DNA sequence: TGCAGCGTTTCTTGGGCCTCTGGAAACACCATATATTTT. It is translated as CSVSWASGNTIYF.

This clonotype was counted a few times. J is TRBJ2-1 and V is TRBV12-3 or TRBV12-4; either TRBD1 or TRBD2 may supply D (5 bases each). Between the trimmed V and J ends, which lost 7 bases and 2 bases, there was a span of 12 bases. CDR3 length: 14 amino acids. The CDR3, as DNA: TGTGCCAGCACTACAGAGGGGACCTACAATGAGCAGTTCTTC. It yields the protein CASTTEGTYNEQFF.

This clonotype has more than one count but fewer than ten. V is TRBV20-1 and J is TRBJ1-1; no clear D gene. Germline loops: CDR1 DFQATT, CDR2 SNEGSKA (reference sequence). The CDR3 loop spans 12 amino acids. V lost 4 bases and J 0 bases, leaving 6 bases between the germline ends. Written as DNA, the CDR3 is TGCAGTGCTAAGCCGATGAACACTGAAGCTTTCTTT. Translating it yields CSAKPMNTEAFF.

This clonotype was counted a few times. The J gene is TRBJ2-7, the V gene TRBV2, with no clear D. The CDR3 covers 16 residues. Deletions cut 6 bases from V and 3 bases from J, with 21 bases between. The germline gives CDR1 SNHLY, CDR2 FYNNEI. The CDR3 DNA follows: TGTGCCAGCAGCCCCCCCCTCAGCCTGGTAGGCTACGAGCAGTACTTC. It translates to CASSPPLSLVGYEQYF.

V gene TRBV11-1 combines with J gene TRBJ2-3; 13 bases match TRBD2. This CDR3 contains 19 residues. V gave up 0 bases and J gave up 0 bases; unmatched junction bases: 6. The germline CDR1 and CDR2 sequences are SGHAT and FQDESV (reference sequence). In DNA form, the CDR3 reads TGTGCCAGCAGCTTAGCGAGTGGACTAGCGGGGGTTAGCACAGATACGCAGTATTTT. Translating gives CASSLASGLAGVSTDTQYF.

This clonotype was detected a few times. This sequence joins TRBV7-2 and TRBJ2-7; 8 bases match TRBD1. The CDR3 totals 16 residues. V was pared by 1 base and J by 2 bases, with 7 bases of the junction left unmatched. The germline CDR1 and CDR2 sequences are SGHTA and FQGNSA. The CDR3: CASSLVQTGATYEQYF. The CDR3 DNA is TGTGCCAGCAGCTTAGTGCAGACAGGGGCTACCTACGAGCAGTACTTC.

V usage is TRBV4-3 and J usage is TRBJ1-2; no reliable D call. Germline V gene lookup returns CDR1 LGHNA and CDR2 YSLEER. The CDR3 extends over 13 amino acids. Trimming cost V 0 bases and J 8 bases, with 10 bases left between them. CDR3 nucleotides: TGCGCCAGCAGCCAAGAGGGATCGCGGGGCTACACCTTC. Its translation is CASSQEGSRGYTF.

This clonotype was found a few times. The chain uses TRBV12-3 or TRBV12-4 and TRBJ2-2; no clear D. V was trimmed by 0 bases and J by 7 bases, leaving 12 bases between them. The CDR3 contains 15 residues. The CDR3 nucleotides are TGTGCCAGCAGTTTAGCACCCCTTCGAGACGGGGAGCTGTTTTTT. Translating it yields CASSLAPLRDGELFF.

The chain employs TRBV29-1 and TRBJ2-7, with a tentative D call TRBD1 (6 bases). This CDR3 is 12 amino acids long. Germline values: CDR1 SQVTM, CDR2 ANQGSEA. V was pared by 5 bases and J by 5 bases, with 13 bases between. The CDR3 reads CSVRGTPNEQYF. The CDR3 bases are TGCAGCGTTCGAGGGACACCGAACGAGCAGTACTTC.

The chain is built from TRBV12-3 or TRBV12-4 and TRBJ1-1; D unresolved. There are 14 residues in the CDR3. V was pared by 6 bases and J by 4 bases, with 15 bases between. CDR3 region: CASRTPLASTEAFF. In DNA form, the CDR3 reads TGTGCCAGCAGGACACCCCTTGCTAGCACTGAAGCTTTCTTT.